Sequencing of this TCR beta chain was carried out in a study of cytomegalovirus exposure and HLA in healthy donors. CDR1 and CDR2 (germline): GTSNPN, SVGIG (reference sequence). This CDR3 contains 13 residues. V shed 5 bases and J 7 bases; nucleotides not matched to a gene: 5. PCR was performed using 60 Vbeta and 13 Jbeta primers. The repertoire was sequenced with immunoSEQ multiplex PCR; TCRdb's copy has only in-frame clones and lacks some. The sample lists some 160,000 clones, 79% occurring once. The chain links TRBV30 to TRBJ1-5; TRBD1 matches 10 bases. The sequenced sample consisted of PBMCs. This TCR derives from a woman aged 40 to 49 in good health and CMV-seronegative. CDR3 protein: CAWGGQGRQPQHF. The CDR3 bases are TGTGCCTGGGGGGGACAGGGGCGGCAGCCCCAGCATTTT.